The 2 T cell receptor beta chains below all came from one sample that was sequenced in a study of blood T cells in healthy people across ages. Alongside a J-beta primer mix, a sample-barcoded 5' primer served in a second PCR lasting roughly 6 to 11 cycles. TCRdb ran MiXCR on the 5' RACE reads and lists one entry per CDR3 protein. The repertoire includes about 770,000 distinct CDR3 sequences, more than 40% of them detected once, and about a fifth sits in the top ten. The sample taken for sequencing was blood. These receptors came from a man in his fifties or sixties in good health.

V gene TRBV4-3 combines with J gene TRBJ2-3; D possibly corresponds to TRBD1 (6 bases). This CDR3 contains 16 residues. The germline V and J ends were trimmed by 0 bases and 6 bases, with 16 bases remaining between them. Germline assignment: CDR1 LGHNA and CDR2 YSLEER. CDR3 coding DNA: TGCGCCAGCAGCCAAGACATTCGAGGGGGTGTGGATACGCAGTATTTT. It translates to CASSQDIRGGVDTQYF.

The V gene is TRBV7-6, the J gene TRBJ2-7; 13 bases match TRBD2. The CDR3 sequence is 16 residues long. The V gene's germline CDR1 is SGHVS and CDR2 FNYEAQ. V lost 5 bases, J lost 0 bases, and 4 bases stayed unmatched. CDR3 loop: CASSIGTSGDSYEQYF. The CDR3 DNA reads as TGTGCCAGCAGCATTGGGACTAGCGGGGACTCCTACGAGCAGTACTTC.